This T cell receptor (beta chain) comes out of a study of graft-versus-host responses after intestinal transplantation. The overall study: After anti-thymocyte globulin induction, recipients took tacrolimus and steroids for 3 to 4 years.

Repertoires were generated with immunoSEQ multiplex PCR, while TCRdb's copy carries only in-frame clones and drops some. The data contain around 130,000 clones, roughly 92% of them singletons. CDR1 and CDR2 (germline): SGHNT, YYREEE (reference sequence). V lost 3 bases and J lost 2, with 17 bases in between. The CDR3 is 16 residues long. This clone occurred once. Its specificity is not known. The rearrangement links TRBV5-4 to TRBJ2-5, with a tentative D call TRBD2 (7 bases). The sequencing here drew on unstimulated CD4+ T cells sorted from spleen or lymph node cells, taken before intestinal transplant. This receptor was identified in a human donor who received an intestinal transplant. In DNA, the CDR3 is TGTGCCAGCAGCTCCCCCGCGGGGGCGGGACAAGAGACCCAGTACTTC. Translation gives CASSSPAGAGQETQYF.